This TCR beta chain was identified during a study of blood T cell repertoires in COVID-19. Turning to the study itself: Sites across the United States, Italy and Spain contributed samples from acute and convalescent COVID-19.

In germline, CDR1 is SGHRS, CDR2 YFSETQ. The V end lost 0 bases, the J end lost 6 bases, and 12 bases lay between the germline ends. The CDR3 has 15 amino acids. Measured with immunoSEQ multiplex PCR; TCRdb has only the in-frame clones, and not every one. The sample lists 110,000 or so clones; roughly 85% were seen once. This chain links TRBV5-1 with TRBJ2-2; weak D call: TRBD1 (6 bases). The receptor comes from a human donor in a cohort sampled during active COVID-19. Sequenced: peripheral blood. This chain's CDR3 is CASSLESGDPGELFF. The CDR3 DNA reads TGCGCCAGCAGCTTGGAGTCAGGGGATCCCGGGGAGCTGTTTTTT.